The source of this TCR beta chain is a study of graft-versus-host responses after intestinal transplantation. Regarding the study as a whole: GvH clones appeared in recipient marrow, some first in ileum or blood.

TCRdb's copy holds only in-frame clones and misses some; the assay was immunoSEQ multiplex PCR. Among about 100,000 clones listed, roughly 87% were seen once. This CDR3 region has 13 residues. V gave up 0 bases and J gave up 4 bases, with 6 bases separating them. Germline CDR1 reads MNHEY; CDR2 reads SMNVEV (reference sequence). A word on this clone: The antigen remains undetermined.

The J gene is TRBJ1-2, the V gene TRBV27, with D unresolved. Source: unstimulated CD4+ T cells sorted from spleen or lymph node cells, taken before transplant. The receptor's source is a human donor who was the organ donor for an intestinal transplant. The CDR3 protein is CASSLSRGYGYTF. CDR3 DNA sequence: TGTGCCAGCAGTTTATCTCGGGGCTATGGCTACACCTTC.